This T cell receptor (beta chain) was identified during a study of CD8 T cells in Susac syndrome. In the study overall: There were about six sequenced Susac syndrome patients with active disease and about 8 in remission. Patients with Susac syndrome were therapy-naive, on corticosteroids, or on intravenous immunoglobulin alone at blood draw.

The RNA input was roughly 0.5 to 1 ug, and it was reverse transcribed with random hexamers. By means of immunoSEQ multiplex PCR, TCR beta CDR3 spanning 54 Vbeta and 13 Jbeta underwent amplification. TCRdb analysed the immunoSEQ multiplex PCR reads with MiXCR anew, one entry per CDR3 protein. The table shows 150,000 to 200,000 distinct CDR3 sequences, with around 95% occurring only once. Fulfillment of recently defined diagnostic criteria for definite or probable disease was shown by the patients with Susac syndrome. The receptor was derived from a human donor with Susac syndrome. The material sequenced was CD4+ T cells from PBMCs.

DNA of the CDR3: TGTGCCAGCAGCGGACAGGATAACTATGGCTACACCTTC. It encodes CASSGQDNYGYTF. The J gene is TRBJ1-2, the V gene TRBV7-9; 7 nucleotides align to TRBD1. The CDR3 consists of 13 residues. The germline V gene encodes CDR1 SEHNR and CDR2 FQNEAQ (reference sequence). V lost 5 bases, J lost 1 base, and 1 base stayed unmatched.